This TCR beta chain was captured by sequencing in a study of blood T cells in healthy people across ages. The wider study: Template switching caught about one barcoded beta molecule for each two T cells.

J lost 2 bases, V lost 6 bases, and 13 bases had no gene match. The CDR3 is made up of 17 amino acids. Germline CDR1 is MNHNS and CDR2 is SASEGT. Sample-barcoded 5' priming and a J-beta primer mix drove a second PCR of roughly 6 to 12 cycles. In TCRdb, the 5' RACE reads were re-called with MiXCR into one record per CDR3 protein. The sample records over 950,000 distinct CDR3 sequences, 35% to 45% being singletons. This sequence originates from a man younger than 35 in good health. Sequencing was carried out using blood. This sequence joins TRBV6-1 and TRBJ1-5; 7 positions agree with TRBD1. The CDR3 coding sequence is TGTGCCAGCAGGCGTCAAATGGACAGGTGGGGCAATCAGCCCCAGCATTTT. As protein: CASRRQMDRWGNQPQHF.